This TCR beta chain was identified in a study of CD8+ T cells in alopecia areata (dated by TCRdb to 2017 to 2018). Study-wide context: The treated patients took part in an open-label pilot trial in which moderate-to-severe alopecia areata was treated with oral tofacitinib at 5 to 10 mg twice daily. Tofacitinib was administered for 6 to 18 months, and 6 months of follow-up off drug were then conducted to assess delayed response and recurrence. Disease severity in treated patients was measured with the SALT score, which quantifies the percentage of affected scalp surface area. The study used high-throughput TCRbeta sequencing to examine T cell clonal expansion in alopecia areata, in both the C3H/HeJ mouse model and human patients. Scalp tissue and sorted CD4+ and CD8+ peripheral blood T cells from patchy and totalis/universalis alopecia areata patients and from healthy controls were covered by human TCRbeta sequencing. Tofacitinib-treated patients had biopsies at baseline and at 4 and 24 weeks of treatment, with a later scalp biopsy in several patients. Clonality in the scalp was compared among normal scalp (n=4), patchy alopecia areata scalp (n=8), and alopecia totalis/universalis scalp (n=8). RNA was obtained with the PAXgene miRNA kit for fixed scalp, the miRNeasy kit for PBMCs, and the RNeasy kit for mouse skin. immunoSEQ multiplex PCR using 35 Vbeta forward primers and 13 Jbeta reverse primers was used to amplify TCRbeta CDR3 regions.

As regards this clone: Its recognized antigen is unknown. Base qualities are not at hand, and no much larger clone is one base apart.

Library prep was done by the immunoSEQ multiplex PCR assay. RNA was extracted from all samples and reverse transcribed into cDNA, which served as template for TCR sequencing. SuperScript III was used for first-strand cDNA synthesis, primed with a 2:1 mix of oligo-dT and random hexamers. A synthetic immune receptor repertoire was used to assess amplification bias, and residual bias was removed computationally. For the original study's pipeline: Raw reads were preprocessed to remove errors, and CDR3 was defined according to IMGT conventions as the region from the conserved cysteine to phenylalanine. Clonality was computed by normalizing Shannon entropy by log2 of the number of productive unique TCRs and subtracting the result from 1. Scalp TCRbeta sequences were cross-referenced with sorted blood CD4 and CD8 repertoires so that the CD4 or CD8 identity of scalp clones could be inferred. As stored in TCRdb, this immuneACCESS dataset retains in-frame rearrangements with V and J assigned. A fraction of the clones does not appear; measured against another copy, unresolved V genes explain less than half of the discrepancy, and the remainder lacks a known reason. V and J calls and clone size are as listed in that table; D and trimming were resolved from the DNA. Within this sample are some 160,000 clones, with about two thirds of them counted one time only. Together, the top ten hold 0.7% to 1% of the sample.

The CDR3 sequence holds 16 residues, the cysteine and phenylalanine included. Left in the record is the CDR3 DNA by itself, 48 bases read in frame from the first base. Relative to germline, V is missing 0 bases and J is missing 4 bases, with 6 bases of the junction outside any gene match. The germline V gene yields SGHRS for CDR1 and YFSETQ for CDR2. Broader findings and caveats from the paper: Shared TCR sequences between patients were less evident than in mice, which may be partly attributable to HLA diversity in the patient population. Compared with normal scalp, lesional scalp, particularly in alopecia totalis/universalis, had higher clonality and more expanded CD8+ clones, which suggests antigenic drive. Tofacitinib significantly decreased scalp clonality and the number of expanded CD8+ clones among the top 100 scalp clones. Because the treated cohort was small and had only one nonresponder, larger studies are needed to examine links between baseline CD8+ expansion and response. Many expanded lesional clones persisted in scalp and blood during tofacitinib treatment, which may partly explain relapse after stopping treatment. Unlike mouse skin, where gammadelta T cells dominate, normal human skin contains resident alphabeta T cells that get sequenced too, which complicates analysis of the scalp TCR repertoire.

In light of the paper, this sample's time point label describes: around 29 days on oral tofacitinib. Taken with the paper, the label for treatment or condition translates to: oral pan-JAK inhibitor, 5-10 mg twice daily. Peripheral blood and lesional scalp punch biopsies were obtained from patients with alopecia areata. PBMCs were separated by density centrifugation and stained for CD3, CD4 and CD8, after which CD4+ and CD8+ T cells were sorted on a FACSAria. The receptor's source is a human donor with alopecia areata. The material sequenced was CD4+ T cells sorted from blood, taken at week 4, from a patient treated with tofacitinib. Recombination joined TRBV5-1 with TRBJ1-1, with TRBD1 matching 10 junction bases. The base sequence is TGCGCCAGCAGCTTGGACGGGACAGGGGTTGGCACTGAAGCTTTCTTT. The resulting protein is CASSLDGTGVGTEAFF.